Each of the 22 T cell receptor beta chains below was sequenced from the same sample in a study of T cells in Graves' hyperthyroidism and ophthalmopathy. TCR beta CDR3 region amplification was performed from RNA transcripts. First-round RT-PCR with HTBI primers amplified the TCR CDR3 region. TCRdb passed the multiplex PCR reads through MiXCR, listing each CDR3 protein once. Seen here are about 210,000 distinct CDR3 sequences, under 20% observed once, and the top ten hold approximately 50%. Sample: blood. Every receptor here comes from a man aged 50-60 years with Graves' hyperthyroidism.

Points on this clonotype: A read error may be the cause here, since a much bigger clone is one base away. This CDR3 reads CASSQAEGWAFF. CDR3 sequence (DNA): TGCGCCAGCAGCCAAGCGGAGGGGTGGGCTTTCTTT. V is TRBV4-1 and J is TRBJ1-1, with a possible D match to TRBD1 (5 bases). From germline, CDR1 is MGHRA and CDR2 YSYEKL. The CDR3 totals 12 residues. V lost 1 base, J lost 11 bases, and 11 bases lay in between.

This clonotype has just a few counts. V usage is TRBV9 and J usage is TRBJ2-5; TRBD2 is a possible D gene (6 bases). In germline, CDR1 is SGDLS, CDR2 YYNGEE. V was shortened by 3 bases and J by 5 bases, with 17 bases between the two germline ends. The CDR3 is made up of 15 amino acids. The CDR3: CASSAGLLPWETQYF. DNA for the CDR3: TGTGCCAGCAGCGCGGGACTCCTCCCGTGGGAGACCCAGTACTTC.

This clonotype was detected a few times. V usage is TRBV7-9 and J usage is TRBJ2-2; no definite D call. Germline lookup yields CDR1 SEHNR and CDR2 FQNEAQ (reference sequence). The CDR3 length is 15 residues. V was trimmed by 1 base and J by 0 bases, leaving 6 bases between them. In DNA, the CDR3 is TGTGCCAGCAGCTTAGGGCAGCCGAACACCGGGGAGCTGTTTTTT. This translates into CASSLGQPNTGELFF.

The chain couples TRBV6-1 to TRBJ1-6, with 9 bases lining up with TRBD1. Germline V gives CDR1 MNHNS, CDR2 SASEGT. The CDR3 has 16 amino acids. V dropped 6 bases and J dropped 7; count of bases not matched to a gene: 10. Here the CDR3 DNA reads TGTGCCAGCAGCTTCGCCGGGACAGGGAGCAATTCACCCCTCCACTTT. Protein sequence: CASSFAGTGSNSPLHF.

This clonotype was recorded many times. This chain uses TRBV18 with TRBJ1-1, with D unresolved. Germline V gene data show CDR1 as KGHSH and CDR2 as LQKENI. Deletions cut 5 bases from V and 1 base from J, with 5 bases between. This CDR3 is built from 12 residues. CDR3: CASSRRNTEAFF. The CDR3 nucleotides are TGTGCCAGCTCAAGGAGGAACACTGAAGCTTTCTTT.

This clonotype was seen repeatedly, ten times or more. The rearrangement joins TRBV13 to TRBJ2-2, with 7 positions matching TRBD2. V lost 3 bases, J lost 5 bases, and 9 bases stayed unmatched. CDR1 and CDR2 from the germline V gene are PRHDT and FYEKMQ (reference sequence). CDR3 length: 16 residues. CDR3 bases: TGTGCCAGCAGCTTGGGCGGACTAGTGGTTACCGGGGAGCTGTTTTTT. Its protein is CASSLGGLVVTGELFF. Drawing the rest from reference TRBV13 and TRBJ2-2, the complete variable domain is AAGVIQSPRHLIKEKRETATLKCYPIPRHDTVYWYQQGPGQDPQFLISFYEKMQSDKGSIPDRFSAQQFSDYHSELNMSSLELGDSALYFCASSLGGLVVTGELFFGEGSRLTVL.

This clonotype occurred a few times. The rearrangement joins TRBV6-1 to TRBJ1-6, with TRBD1 matching over 7 bases. The length of the CDR3 is 14 residues. Germline V gene lookup returns CDR1 MNHNS and CDR2 SASEGT. V gave up 6 bases and J gave up 9 bases; unmatched junction bases: 8. The CDR3 protein is CASSRQGWGSPLHF. The CDR3 DNA reads TGTGCCAGCAGCCGACAGGGCTGGGGTTCACCCCTCCACTTT.

This clonotype has at least ten counts. V usage is TRBV10-3 and J usage is TRBJ2-7, with TRBD2 matching over 7 bases. Germline trimming cut 0 bases from V and 0 bases from J; bases unmatched to any gene: 8. Germline-derived CDR1 and CDR2 are ENHRY and SYGVKD. This CDR3 is 17 amino acids long. CDR3 loop: CAISESVLAANSYEQYF. CDR3 DNA sequence: TGTGCCATCAGTGAGTCGGTGCTAGCGGCCAACTCCTACGAGCAGTACTTC.

This clonotype was recorded a few times. V and J are TRBV4-1 and TRBJ2-3; D remains unclear. The CDR3 covers 13 residues. The V and J ends lost 0 bases and 4 bases respectively, with 5 bases between them. Germline lookup yields CDR1 MGHRA and CDR2 YSYEKL. The CDR3 DNA is TGCGCCAGCAGCCAAGATCTCCCAGATACGCAGTATTTT. This codes for CASSQDLPDTQYF.

This clonotype was seen ten or more times. The chain combines TRBV27 with TRBJ1-5, with 10 bases lining up with TRBD1. CDR1 MNHEY and CDR2 SMNVEV come from the germline V gene (reference sequence). V shed 2 bases, J shed 10 bases, and the junction held 5 bases outside the gene matches. This CDR3 contains 14 residues. This CDR3 reads CASSLRQGAHPQHF. In nucleotides, the CDR3 is TGTGCCAGCAGTTTAAGACAGGGGGCCCATCCCCAGCATTTT.

This clonotype was detected many times. The chain recombines TRBV20-1 with TRBJ2-5; 8 nucleotides align to TRBD2. This CDR3 has 16 amino acids. Per the germline V gene, CDR1 is DFQATT and CDR2 is SNEGSKA (reference sequence). The V and J ends lost 5 bases and 3 bases, in that order; junction bases with no gene match: 14. The CDR3 loop reads CSARTSYEMGKETQYF. Here the CDR3 DNA reads TGCAGTGCTCGGACTAGCTACGAGATGGGGAAAGAGACCCAGTACTTC.

In the case of this clonotype: This could be a read error, since a much larger clone is one nucleotide away. This likely comes from a read error, as the CDR3 has no conserved phenylalanine or tryptophan at its end. V gene TRBV6-1 combines with J gene TRBJ2-2, with 7 bases aligning to TRBD2. This CDR3 region has 14 residues. J lost 3 bases, V lost 7 bases, and 5 bases had no gene match. Per the germline V gene, CDR1 is MNHNS and CDR2 is SASEGT. In nucleotides, the CDR3 is TGTGCCAGCACCGGGAGGTGGGACACCGGGGAGCTGTTTCTT. It yields the protein CASTGRWDTGELFL.

For this clonotype: A read error is possible here, since a much larger clone lies one base away. This chain links TRBV12-3 or TRBV12-4 with TRBJ1-1, with D perhaps TRBD1 (6 bases). The CDR3 extends over 14 amino acids. V lost 2 bases and J lost 4, with 11 bases in between. For the CDR3, the DNA is TGTGCCAGCAGTTTACCAGGGGTCCTCACTGAAGCTTTCTTT. Protein product: CASSLPGVLTEAFF.

The rearrangement uses TRBV13 and TRBJ2-1; no definite D call. Germline loops: CDR1 PRHDT, CDR2 FYEKMQ (reference sequence). CDR3 size: 16 residues. V was clipped by 5 bases and J by 2 bases, with 16 bases between them. The CDR3 DNA sequence: TGTGCCAGCAGCCTCCGGGTCGGTTCCCCCTACAATGAGCAGTTCTTC. It specifies CASSLRVGSPYNEQFF. Filled out from reference TRBV13 and TRBJ2-1, the complete variable domain reads AAGVIQSPRHLIKEKRETATLKCYPIPRHDTVYWYQQGPGQDPQFLISFYEKMQSDKGSIPDRFSAQQFSDYHSELNMSSLELGDSALYFCASSLRVGSPYNEQFFGPGTRLTVL.

This clonotype showed up many times. The chain employs TRBV20-1 and TRBJ2-7, with D maybe TRBD2 (6 bases). V lost 3 bases and J lost 6, with 12 bases in between. Germline CDR1 and CDR2: DFQATT and SNEGSKA (reference sequence). This CDR3 comprises 12 residues. CDR3 coding DNA: TGCAGTGCTAGGGAGGGGTCGACCGAGCAGTACTTC. Amino acid sequence: CSAREGSTEQYF.

This clonotype was seen only a few times. The chain carries TRBV7-3 and TRBJ2-2, with D hard to call. The V gene lost 5 bases and the J gene lost 5 bases, with 18 bases spanning the gap. CDR3 length: 16 residues. Germline loops: CDR1 SGHTA, CDR2 FQGTGA. As DNA, the CDR3 is TGTGCCAGCAGCCCCGGTGGGCAGGAAAAAACCGGGGAGCTGTTTTTT. This sequence encodes CASSPGGQEKTGELFF. Variable domain in full (rest from reference TRBV7-3 and TRBJ2-2): GAGVSQTPSNKVTEKGKYVELRCDPISGHTALYWYRQSLGQGPEFLIYFQGTGAADDSGLPNDRFFAVRPEGSVSTLKIQRTERGDSAVYLCASSPGGQEKTGELFFGEGSRLTVL.

This clonotype has at least ten counts. The chain is built from TRBV5-1 and TRBJ2-1; 9 bases line up with TRBD2. The ends lost 1 base at V and 3 bases at J; junction bases unmatched: 5. Looked up from germline, CDR1 is SGHRS and CDR2 is YFSETQ. The CDR3 spans 16 residues. CDR3 in DNA: TGCGCCAGCAGCTTGTATGGCGGGAGGGTCTACAATGAGCAGTTCTTC. Translation gives CASSLYGGRVYNEQFF.

This clonotype was picked up many times. The J gene is TRBJ2-1, the V gene TRBV27, with a weak D call TRBD2 (5 bases). This CDR3 contains 14 residues. V lost 6 bases and J lost 8, with 17 bases in between. Germline V gene lookup returns CDR1 MNHEY and CDR2 SMNVEV (reference sequence). CDR3 DNA: TGTGCCAGCAGGGAACTAGTCGGGGTCGATGAGCAGTTCTTC. Amino acid sequence: CASRELVGVDEQFF.

This clonotype turned up a few times. The chain joins TRBV15 to TRBJ2-2, with a weak D call TRBD1 (6 bases). The germline CDR1 and CDR2 sequences are LNHNV and YYDKDF (reference sequence). Trimming took 5 bases from V and 1 from J, leaving 8 bases between them. The CDR3 length is 14 residues. DNA for the CDR3: TGTGCCACCAGCGGGGGACAGAACACCGGGGAGCTGTTTTTT. This sequence encodes CATSGGQNTGELFF.

This clonotype turned up a few times. With a much larger clone just one base away, this may be a read error. The chain carries TRBV7-9 and TRBJ1-2, with D perhaps TRBD1 (5 bases). Germline lookup yields CDR1 SEHNR and CDR2 FQNEAQ (reference sequence). The CDR3 has 14 amino acids. CDR3 residues: CASTRGDGLDGNTF. CDR3 nucleotides: TGTGCCAGCACCCGAGGGGACGGACTAGATGGCAACACCTTC.

This clonotype was seen at least ten times. The V and J genes are TRBV20-1 and TRBJ2-7; D is possibly TRBD2 (6 bases). The CDR3 has 12 residues. Between the trimmed V and J ends, which lost 0 bases and 6 bases, there was a span of 9 bases. Germline V gives CDR1 DFQATT, CDR2 SNEGSKA (reference sequence). The CDR3 here is CSAREAGGEQYF. The CDR3 region has the DNA TGCAGTGCTAGAGAAGCCGGGGGCGAGCAGTACTTC.

CDR3 residues: CSVSDRGLGGELFF. In DNA form, the CDR3 reads TGCAGCGTTTCCGACAGGGGGCTTGGCGGGGAGCTGTTTTTT. The V and J genes are TRBV29-1 and TRBJ2-2; 10 bases are a match to TRBD1. Germline V gene lookup returns CDR1 SQVTM and CDR2 ANQGSEA. This CDR3 is built from 14 residues. V lost 5 bases to trimming and J lost 7 bases; unmatched junction nucleotides: 7.